Following are 16 T cell receptor beta chains from one sample sequenced in a study of T cells in Graves' hyperthyroidism and ophthalmopathy (dated by TCRdb to about 2019). The library was prepared using multiplex PCR. These reads were obtained on an Illumina HiSeq 2000. TCR beta CDR3 regions were amplified from RNA transcripts. The first round of RT-PCR for the TCR CDR3 was performed with the HTBI primer set and the Qiagen OneStep RT-PCR kit. TCRdb reprocessing: public reads trimmed at Q25 with fastp, clones called with MiXCR, in-frame beta chains kept. A single entry per CDR3 protein holds the most common genes and DNA from its merged rows. Recorded for this sample are about half a million distinct CDR3 sequences; approximately 24% of them occurred a single time. Clones ranked in the top ten supply 10% to 12% of the sample. Sequences were obtained from blood. Receptors were obtained from a woman in her thirties with Graves' ophthalmopathy.

This clonotype was seen ten or more times. This chain connects TRBV12-5 to TRBJ2-5; D might be TRBD2 (5 bases). The germline CDR1 and CDR2 sequences are LGHNT and FRNRAP. V gave up 6 bases and J gave up 2 bases, with 10 bases separating them. The CDR3 contains 13 residues. The CDR3 region is CASGPADQETQYF. CDR3 sequence (DNA): TGTGCTAGTGGGCCAGCGGATCAAGAGACCCAGTACTTC. The variable domain in full, completed from reference TRBV12-5 and TRBJ2-5, reads DARVTQTPRHKVTEMGQEVTMRCQPILGHNTVFWYRQTMMQGLELLAYFRNRAPLDDSGMPKDRFSAEMPDATLATLKIQPSEPRDSAVYFCASGPADQETQYFGPGTRLLVL.

The V gene is TRBV29-1, the J gene TRBJ2-7; 9 positions agree with TRBD1. CDR1 SQVTM and CDR2 ANQGSEA come from the germline V gene. The CDR3 runs 12 residues. V lost 6 bases to trimming and J lost 3 bases; unmatched junction nucleotides: 3. CDR3 sequence reads: CSVRQGVYEQYF. The CDR3 region has the DNA TGCAGCGTAAGACAGGGGGTCTACGAGCAGTACTTC.

This clonotype was seen a handful of times. The rearrangement uses TRBV6-2 or TRBV6-3 and TRBJ2-7, with 10 nucleotides matching TRBD2. This CDR3 has 15 residues. CDR1 and CDR2 from the germline V gene are MNHEY and SVGEGT. The V segment lost 2 bases and the J segment 7 bases; nucleotides outside the gene matches: 8. Here the CDR3 reads CASSYGLAGAWEQYF. CDR3 in DNA: TGTGCCAGCAGTTACGGGCTAGCGGGAGCGTGGGAGCAGTACTTC.

This clonotype was seen a handful of times. The V call is TRBV3-1, the J call TRBJ1-5, with 9 bases that match TRBD1. V lost 4 bases and J lost 6; bases outside the gene matches: 4. CDR3 length: 14 amino acids. Looked up from germline, CDR1 is LGHDT and CDR2 is YNNKEL (reference sequence). The CDR3 region has the DNA TGTGCCAGCAGCCCCGGGACAGGGTTTCAGCCCCAGCATTTT. Its translation: CASSPGTGFQPQHF.

This clonotype was detected ten times or more. The CDR3 carries no conserved terminal phenylalanine or tryptophan, so it likely arises from a read error. The V gene is TRBV6-2 or TRBV6-3, the J gene TRBJ2-2; D might be TRBD1 (5 bases). Germline CDR1 reads MNHEY; CDR2 reads SVGEGT. Trimming left V 7 bases short and J 0 bases short, with 12 bases between. CDR3 length: 15 residues. CDR3 coding DNA: TGTGCCAGCAAGCAGGGTATAACGAACACCGGGGAGCTGTTTCTT. Translation gives CASKQGITNTGELFL.

This clonotype was detected ten times or more. The chain uses TRBV2 and TRBJ1-2; TRBD1 agrees at 7 bases. Germline V gene sequence: CDR1 SNHLY, CDR2 FYNNEI. The ends lost 6 bases at V and 6 bases at J; junction bases unmatched: 10. This CDR3 comprises 14 residues. The CDR3 DNA reads TGTGCCAGCAGAGTAGACGGACAGGTCAATGGCTACACCTTC. It encodes CASRVDGQVNGYTF.

The table lists this clonotype with many counts. This chain joins TRBV6-1 and TRBJ2-7; no firm D call. The V gene lost 1 base and the J gene lost 1 base, with 8 bases spanning the gap. Germline CDR1 reads MNHNS; CDR2 reads SASEGT. There are 14 residues in the CDR3. The CDR3 loop is CASSEGVGSYEQYF. The CDR3 region has the DNA TGTGCCAGCAGTGAAGGCGTCGGATCCTACGAGCAGTACTTC.

J is TRBJ1-5 and V is TRBV2; D is uncertain. CDR3 length: 13 amino acids. The V gene lost 1 base and the J gene lost 5 bases, with 6 bases spanning the gap. The V gene's germline CDR1 is SNHLY and CDR2 FYNNEI. The CDR3 here is CASSEDTYQPQHF. In nucleotides, the CDR3 is TGTGCCAGCAGTGAAGACACTTATCAGCCCCAGCATTTT.

Concerning this clonotype: The germline gene is not matched at one end of the junction; a read error may be the cause. J is TRBJ2-7 and V is TRBV14; D is undetermined. Germline values: CDR1 SGHDN, CDR2 FVKESK. The CDR3 extends over 13 amino acids. CDR3 nucleotide sequence: TGTACCAGCAGCGAAAGTGGCTTCTACGAGCAGTACTTC. It encodes CTSSESGFYEQYF.

The rearrangement joins TRBV11-1 to TRBJ1-1, with 9 bases matching TRBD1. J lost 0 bases, V lost 4 bases, and 3 bases had no gene match. The CDR3 runs 15 residues. Looked up from germline, CDR1 is SGHAT and CDR2 is FQDESV (reference sequence). The CDR3 spells CASSWTGAVNTEAFF. CDR3 nucleotides: TGTGCCAGCAGCTGGACAGGGGCCGTGAACACTGAAGCTTTCTTT.

This clonotype has ten or more counts. The chain couples TRBV25-1 to TRBJ1-1, with TRBD1 matching 10 bases. Per germline, CDR1 MGHDK and CDR2 SYGVNS. The CDR3 is 17 amino acids. With 2 bases clipped from V and 1 base from J, the junction kept 7 bases outside the gene matches. The CDR3 sequence: CASSEGWDRGTNTEAFF. The CDR3 nucleotides read TGTGCCAGCAGTGAAGGCTGGGACAGGGGTACGAACACTGAAGCTTTCTTT.

This clonotype was observed a few times. This chain connects TRBV7-8 to TRBJ1-3; 9 bases line up with TRBD1. J gave up 4 bases and V 2 bases, and 9 bases lay outside the gene matches. The CDR3 sequence is 17 residues long. Germline V gives CDR1 SGHVS, CDR2 FQNEAQ. The CDR3 loop reads CASSLMSGGQGGNTIYF. DNA for the CDR3: TGTGCCAGCAGCTTAATGTCCGGGGGACAGGGAGGAAACACCATATATTTT.

This clonotype was detected ten times or more. The chain combines TRBV12-3 or TRBV12-4 with TRBJ2-7, with 7 bases lining up with TRBD1. The CDR3 is made up of 13 amino acids. V lost 5 bases to trimming and J lost 3 bases; unmatched junction nucleotides: 4. The CDR3 here is CASSIRQGYEQYF. CDR3 DNA: TGTGCCAGCAGTATAAGACAGGGCTACGAGCAGTACTTC.

The table lists this clonotype with many counts. The chain links TRBV4-3 to TRBJ1-3; possible D gene TRBD1, 5 bases. Trimming left V 4 bases short and J 3 bases short, with 19 bases between. The CDR3 covers 17 residues. The germline gives CDR1 LGHNA, CDR2 YSLEER. The CDR3 loop reads CASSLKPQGFGGNTIYF. In DNA form, the CDR3 reads TGCGCCAGCAGCCTGAAACCCCAGGGTTTCGGTGGAAACACCATATATTTT.

At least ten counts were recorded for this clonotype. The rearrangement joins TRBV28 to TRBJ2-2, with a tentative D call TRBD1 (6 bases). This CDR3 has 16 amino acids. In germline, CDR1 is MDHEN, CDR2 SYDVKM. V lost 6 bases, J lost 3 bases, and 17 bases lay in between. CDR3 amino acids: CASSRAGVVYTGELFF. Written as DNA, the CDR3 is TGTGCCAGCAGCCGTGCAGGGGTGGTCTACACCGGGGAGCTGTTTTTT.

This clonotype was counted ten times or more. The chain employs TRBV12-3 or TRBV12-4 and TRBJ1-1, with D tentatively TRBD1 (5 bases). The V end was cut by 3 bases, the J end by 1 base, with 9 bases between. The CDR3 runs 14 residues. CDR3 protein: CASSFGRANTEAFF. CDR3 sequence (DNA): TGTGCCAGCAGTTTCGGCAGGGCGAACACTGAAGCTTTCTTT.